This T cell receptor (beta chain) was identified in a study of PD-L1 blockade in urothelial cancer. Whole-study context: Patients commenced atezolizumab in the mid-2010s, and it was given at 1,200 mg intravenously every 3 weeks. Once treatment had started, blood was analyzed at 3 weeks (second dose) and again at 6 weeks. From 0 to 3 prior chemotherapy regimens had been given to the patients.

Sequencing used immunoSEQ multiplex PCR; TCRdb keeps in-frame clones, though not all of them. The profile shows about 37,000 clones, 82% of them singletons. Patients yielded 1 to 8 samples each, pretreatment and on-treatment. The CDR3 covers 17 residues. This sequence was found in a man aged 55 to 70 with urothelial cancer. This rearrangement joins TRBV21-1 to TRBJ2-2; the D call TRBD1 from the table was never checked on the DNA. TRBV21-1 is flagged as a pseudogene. The specimen was PBMCs, collected around atezolizumab (anti-PD-L1) treatment. The DNA for the CDR3 is TGTGCCAGCAGCAAAGCGGGGGGACAGAGAAACACCGGGGAGCTGTTTTTT. This encodes CASSKAGGQRNTGELFF.